This record concerns one TCR beta chain sequence. Its antigen is currently not known. No clone much larger than this one lies a single base away; base qualities are absent. CDR1 and CDR2 (LNHDA, SQIVND) derive from the germline V gene (reference sequence). V lost 5 bases and J lost 4 bases; the stretch between them is 20 bases long. The CDR3 measures 17 amino acids from cysteine to phenylalanine. The kept DNA is CDR3 alone, 51 bases in frame from the first base. The receptor library was made with the immunoSEQ multiplex PCR assay. TCRdb's version of the immuneACCESS table is confined to in-frame rearrangements and falls short of the full clone set. An unresolved V gene accounts for under half of the shortfall where checked; the remainder is of unknown origin. The sample contains 30,000 or so clones, over 70% of them found a single time. The ten largest clones take up roughly 3.8% of the sample. Memory CD4+ T cells were sorted ex vivo from peripheral blood of narcolepsy patients and healthy controls for TCR Vbeta sequencing.

This specimen comes from a study of T cells in narcolepsy (dated by TCRdb to 2016 to 2018). Concerning the study at large: Patients with narcolepsy type 1 or type 2 (NT1, NT2) and healthy control donors were enrolled in the study. The study sought autoreactive T cells targeting hypocretin neuron self-antigens (hypocretin, TRIB2) in narcolepsy patients, using TCR Vbeta sequencing to track clonotypes in blood and CSF. General study outcomes and caveats: Certain blood memory CD4+ repertoires from patients and controls had no sequences that matched autoreactive T cell clones. Plots that compared CSF and blood CD4+ T cell clonotypes from the same patient highlighted HCRT-specific and TRIB2-specific autoreactive clonotypes. Patients and controls had similar numbers of sequenced blood memory CD4+ clonotypes, with averages of 38,000 to 50,000 in patients and some 36,000 in controls. According to the report, autoreactive clonotypes were detected serially in the blood of the same patients and of different patients, but not in healthy controls.

This chain joins TRBV19 to TRBJ2-2; TRBD1 is perhaps the D gene, given 7 matching bases. This receptor was identified in a human donor in good health. Sequenced sample: memory (CD45RA-) CD4+ T cells from blood. The intended sense of this specimen's cell subset or site label: memory T cells sorted ex vivo from peripheral blood. The DNA is TGTGCCAGTAGTGGAGACAGGGTGGGGAGGAGCACCGGGGAGCTGTTTTTT. Translated, it reads CASSGDRVGRSTGELFF.